One sample yielded the 21 T cell receptor beta chains listed below, sequenced in a study of cytomegalovirus exposure and HLA in healthy donors. In the PCR, 60 Vbeta and 13 Jbeta primers were used. Measured with immunoSEQ multiplex PCR; TCRdb has only the in-frame clones, and not every one. The sample carries roughly 200,000 clones, roughly 80% recorded once. Sequenced input: PBMCs. The receptors originated from a man between 25 and 39 years old in good health and CMV-seronegative.

In its sample, this clone was seen a few times. The J gene is TRBJ1-5, the V gene TRBV27; D not certain. The CDR3 loop spans 13 amino acids. CDR1 is MNHEY and CDR2 is SMNVEV in the germline V gene (reference sequence). V was cut by 3 bases and J by 5 bases, with 8 bases left in between. Here the CDR3 reads CASSFGLYQPQHF. Written as DNA, the CDR3 is TGTGCCAGCAGTTTCGGTTTATATCAGCCCCAGCATTTT.

This chain joins TRBV6-6 and TRBJ2-7; no clear D gene. This CDR3 spans 13 amino acids. V lost 0 bases and J 4 bases, leaving 7 bases between the germline ends. Germline V gene sequence: CDR1 MNHNY, CDR2 SVGAGI (reference sequence). The CDR3 DNA reads TGTGCCAGCAGTTACTCGGTTCGGTACGAGCAGTACTTC. Amino acids: CASSYSVRYEQYF.

The chain is built from TRBV10-3 and TRBJ2-3; possibly TRBD1 for D (6 bases). The V gene lost 6 bases and the J gene lost 8 bases, with 18 bases spanning the gap. CDR1 and CDR2 from the germline V gene are ENHRY and SYGVKD. The CDR3 is 14 amino acids. Here the CDR3 DNA reads TGTGCCATCAGAGAGACGCAGGTAGGGGGTACGCAGTATTTT. Amino acid sequence: CAIRETQVGGTQYF.

This chain uses TRBV9 with TRBJ2-3, with D tentatively TRBD2 (6 bases). V was clipped by 3 bases and J by 2 bases, with 13 bases between them. The germline V gene has CDR1 SGDLS and CDR2 YYNGEE. The CDR3 has 15 amino acids. The CDR3 here is CASSAEGQNTDTQYF. CDR3 coding DNA: TGTGCCAGCAGCGCGGAGGGGCAGAACACAGATACGCAGTATTTT.

The V gene is TRBV4-2, the J gene TRBJ2-3; D is unclear. Germline V CDR1 and CDR2: LGHNA, YNFKEQ. The CDR3 loop spans 13 amino acids. Trimming took 1 base from V and 5 from J, leaving 7 bases between them. In DNA form, the CDR3 reads TGTGCCAGCAGCCAAGTCAACGGAGATACGCAGTATTTT. It is translated as CASSQVNGDTQYF.

The V call is TRBV4-3, the J call TRBJ2-7, with 7 bases fitting TRBD2. The V and J ends lost 0 bases and 6 bases, in that order; junction bases with no gene match: 11. The CDR3 consists of 16 residues. Looked up from germline, CDR1 is LGHNA and CDR2 is YSLEER. The CDR3 bases are TGCGCCAGCAGCCAAGATGGGGGGGGTACCCAATTCGAGCAGTACTTC. Encoded protein: CASSQDGGGTQFEQYF.

The chain employs TRBV27 and TRBJ2-7; 11 nucleotides match TRBD1. Unmatched junction bases numbered 6, after V lost 5 bases and J lost 3 bases. The CDR3 runs 15 residues. The germline V gene encodes CDR1 MNHEY and CDR2 SMNVEV (reference sequence). In nucleotides, the CDR3 is TGTGCCAGCAGTCAAGGGACAGGGGGATACTACGAGCAGTACTTC. It specifies CASSQGTGGYYEQYF.

V gene TRBV7-6 combines with J gene TRBJ2-7, with a weak D call TRBD2 (6 bases). The CDR3 covers 14 residues. Germline assignment: CDR1 SGHVS and CDR2 FNYEAQ. V was clipped by 1 base and J by 6 bases, with 13 bases between them. The chain's CDR3 is CASSLGPLGLEQYF. The CDR3 DNA is TGTGCCAGCAGCTTAGGTCCGTTGGGACTCGAGCAGTACTTC.

The chain has TRBV28 and TRBJ1-4; a weak D match, TRBD1 (5 bases). Germline V gene data show CDR1 as MDHEN and CDR2 as SYDVKM. Between the trimmed V and J ends, which lost 1 base and 3 bases, there was a span of 18 bases. The length of the CDR3 is 18 residues. CDR3 loop: CASSLSPYYQGSNEKLFF. The CDR3 nucleotides read TGTGCCAGCAGTTTATCCCCATACTACCAGGGTTCTAATGAAAAACTGTTTTTT.

This chain links TRBV6-5 with TRBJ1-6, with D unclear. Germline V gene sequence: CDR1 MNHEY, CDR2 SVGAGI. CDR3 size: 13 residues. Trimming stripped 7 bases from V and 8 bases from J, with 12 bases between. The CDR3, as DNA: TGTGCCAGCATCCCTAGGCTCGATTCACCCCTCCACTTT. Translating gives CASIPRLDSPLHF.

This clone was seen a handful of times. The J gene is TRBJ2-7, the V gene TRBV28, with 9 bases identical to TRBD2. V gave up 3 bases and J gave up 4 bases; unmatched junction bases: 4. Germline-derived CDR1 and CDR2 are MDHEN and SYDVKM. There are 14 residues in the CDR3. The CDR3 sequence is CASSFRLAGYEQYF. The CDR3 DNA is TGTGCCAGCAGTTTTCGGCTAGCGGGGTACGAGCAGTACTTC.

CDR3 coding DNA: TGTGCCAGCAGTTTATTGGAGGGACAAGAGACCCAGTACTTC. It is translated as CASSLLEGQETQYF. The chain has TRBV28 and TRBJ2-5; perhaps TRBD2 as D (6 bases). Germline CDR1 and CDR2: MDHEN and SYDVKM. The CDR3 is made up of 14 amino acids. V dropped 1 base and J dropped 2 bases, with 8 bases sitting between them.

This clone was counted a few times. The rearrangement uses TRBV5-1 and TRBJ1-1; D is possibly TRBD1 (5 bases). The germline V gene has CDR1 SGHRS and CDR2 YFSETQ. V lost 5 bases, J lost 1 base, and 12 bases lay in between. This CDR3 region has 14 residues. The CDR3 is CASRGRSQNTEAFF. For the CDR3, the DNA is TGCGCCAGCAGGGGGCGTTCACAGAACACTGAAGCTTTCTTT.

The J gene is TRBJ2-5, the V gene TRBV10-1; TRBD1 agrees at 8 bases. J was trimmed by 5 bases and V by 5 bases; bases with no gene match: 13. The CDR3 contains 16 residues. Germline loops: CDR1 WNHNN, CDR2 SYGVQD (reference sequence). The CDR3 is CASSHLPGQARETQYF. In nucleotides, the CDR3 is TGCGCCAGCAGTCACCTCCCGGGACAGGCCAGGGAGACCCAGTACTTC.

This clone occurred a few times. V and J are TRBV10-2 and TRBJ1-3; D gene unclear. V shed 0 bases and J shed 4 bases, with 13 bases lying between them. This CDR3 contains 16 residues. The V gene's germline CDR1 is WSHSY and CDR2 SAAADI. The CDR3 bases are TGCGCCAGCAGTGAGTCAATGGGAGTAGCGGGAAACACCATATATTTT. Amino acids: CASSESMGVAGNTIYF.

On this clone itself: The junction departs from the called germline gene at one end, perhaps through a read error. This chain joins TRBV19 and TRBJ2-6; TRBD1 agrees at 8 bases. Germline CDR1 and CDR2: LNHDA and SQIVND (reference sequence). The CDR3 is 17 residues long. This CDR3 reads CASSRTGFNSGASVLTF. Written as DNA, the CDR3 is TGTGCCAGTTCCCGGACAGGGTTTAACTCTGGGGCCAGCGTCCTGACTTTC.

As for this clone: An end of the junction does not agree with germline; a read error may underlie this. The J gene is TRBJ2-3, the V gene TRBV5-5; perhaps TRBD1 as D (6 bases). Germline V gives CDR1 SGHKS, CDR2 YYEKEE (reference sequence). The CDR3 spans 12 residues. The CDR3 reads CASSPRTVTQYF. The CDR3 DNA follows: TGTGCCAGCAGCCCGCGGACAGTTACGCAGTATTTT.

This chain connects TRBV5-6 to TRBJ2-5; 12 positions match TRBD2. The length of the CDR3 is 19 residues. The ends lost 5 bases at V and 0 bases at J; junction bases unmatched: 14. Germline V CDR1 and CDR2: SGHDT, YYEEEE. The CDR3 is CASSSGLAGWGTYQETQYF. The DNA for the CDR3 is TGTGCCAGCAGTTCCGGACTAGCGGGGTGGGGGACGTACCAAGAGACCCAGTACTTC. The full variable domain, with the rest looked up from reference TRBV5-6 and TRBJ2-5, is DAGVTQSPTHLIKTRGQQVTLRCSPKSGHDTVSWYQQALGQGPQFIFQYYEEEERQRGNFPDRFSGHQFPNYSSELNVNALLLGDSALYLCASSSGLAGWGTYQETQYFGPGTRLLVL.

As regards this clone: The junction and the germline gene differ at one end; a read error may be behind it. V gene TRBV4-3 combines with J gene TRBJ2-6, with D perhaps matching TRBD1 (5 bases). This CDR3 has 16 residues. The germline gives CDR1 LGHNA, CDR2 YSLEER. The DNA of the CDR3 is TGCGCCAGCAGCCAAGTGTCTGTCTCTGGGGCCAGCGTCCTGACTTTC. It codes for CASSQVSVSGASVLTF.

The rearrangement uses TRBV20-1 and TRBJ2-3; D is ambiguous. V lost 3 bases and J lost 4, with 5 bases in between. CDR3 size: 11 residues. The V gene's germline CDR1 is DFQATT and CDR2 SNEGSKA (reference sequence). The CDR3 sequence is CSARQSDTQYF. DNA for the CDR3: TGCAGTGCTAGGCAGTCAGATACGCAGTATTTT.

The table lists this clone with a few counts. This chain joins TRBV10-3 and TRBJ1-2; maybe TRBD1 (6 bases). CDR1 is ENHRY and CDR2 is SYGVKD in the germline V gene. The CDR3 is 13 amino acids. Deletions cut 6 bases from V and 7 bases from J, with 15 bases between. This chain's CDR3 is CAIRARDISGYTF. The CDR3 DNA sequence: TGTGCCATCAGAGCTAGGGACATATCTGGCTACACCTTC.